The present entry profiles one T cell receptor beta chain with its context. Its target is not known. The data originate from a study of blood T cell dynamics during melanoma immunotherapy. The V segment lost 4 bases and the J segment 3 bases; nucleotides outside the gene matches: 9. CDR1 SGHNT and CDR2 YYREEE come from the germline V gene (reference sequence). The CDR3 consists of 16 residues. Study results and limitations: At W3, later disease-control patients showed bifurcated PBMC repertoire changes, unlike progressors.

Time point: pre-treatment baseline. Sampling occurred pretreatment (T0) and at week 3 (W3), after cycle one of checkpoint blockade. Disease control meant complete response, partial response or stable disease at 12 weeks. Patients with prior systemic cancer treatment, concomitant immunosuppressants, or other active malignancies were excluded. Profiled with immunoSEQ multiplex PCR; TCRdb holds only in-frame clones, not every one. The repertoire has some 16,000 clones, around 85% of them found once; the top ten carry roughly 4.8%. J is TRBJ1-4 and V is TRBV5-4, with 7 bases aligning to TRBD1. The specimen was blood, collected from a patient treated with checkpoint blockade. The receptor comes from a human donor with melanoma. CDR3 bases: TGTGCCAGCAGCCCCGGAGGCAGGGGGGCTAATGAAAAACTGTTTTTT. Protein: CASSPGGRGANEKLFF. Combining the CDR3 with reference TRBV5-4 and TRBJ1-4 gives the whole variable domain ETGVTQSPTHLIKTRGQQVTLRCSSQSGHNTVSWYQQALGQGPQFIFQYYREEENGRGNFPPRFSGLQFPNYSSELNVNALELDDSALYLCASSPGGRGANEKLFFGSGTQLSVL.